The next 21 T cell receptor beta chains were all read from a single sample in a study of identical twins. TCRdb fed the 5' RACE reads into MiXCR, producing one record per CDR3 protein. The sample shows nearly 250,000 distinct CDR3 sequences, 5.5% to 7% of them seen only once. This same sample was also taken into another study, of yellow fever vaccine responses in identical twins.

The sequencing sample was made of memory (CD45RO+) T cells sorted from blood. These receptors originate from a young woman in good health.

The chain carries TRBV20-1 and TRBJ2-2; 7 bases are a match to TRBD1. This CDR3 contains 15 residues. The V gene end was trimmed by 1 base and the J gene end by 1 base; junction bases not matched to a gene: 3. Germline V CDR1 and CDR2: DFQATT, SNEGSKA (reference sequence). This CDR3 is CSARGRTGNTGELFF. In DNA form, the CDR3 reads TGCAGTGCTAGAGGGAGGACAGGGAACACCGGGGAGCTGTTTTTT.

V and J are TRBV6-1 and TRBJ1-1; D is perhaps TRBD1 (5 bases). Trimming took 1 base from V and 5 from J, leaving 11 bases between them. This CDR3 comprises 14 residues. CDR1 is MNHNS, CDR2 SASEGT, per germline. CDR3 coding DNA: TGTGCCAGCAGTGAAGAGGGGTACACTACTGAAGCTTTCTTT. Encoded protein: CASSEEGYTTEAFF.

This clonotype was seen only a few times. The genes are TRBV9 and TRBJ2-1, with D perhaps TRBD2 (6 bases). Trimming took 4 bases from V and 4 from J, leaving 15 bases between them. The germline V gene encodes CDR1 SGDLS and CDR2 YYNGEE. This CDR3 region has 15 residues. This chain's CDR3 is CASSPGPGGYNEQFF. CDR3 DNA sequence: TGTGCCAGCAGCCCCGGGCCCGGGGGTTACAATGAGCAGTTCTTC.

This clonotype showed up just a few times. The chain joins TRBV7-3 to TRBJ2-2, with D possibly being TRBD1 or TRBD2 (7 bases each). The ends were cut back, 2 bases at V and 5 bases at J, with 15 bases in the middle. The CDR3 is 16 amino acids. Per the germline V gene, CDR1 is SGHTA and CDR2 is FQGTGA. The CDR3 here is CASSLGRDRSTGELFF. The CDR3 nucleotides are TGTGCCAGCAGCTTAGGGAGGGACAGAAGTACCGGGGAGCTGTTTTTT.

V gene TRBV11-2 combines with J gene TRBJ2-7, with TRBD2 identical over 12 bases. Germline V CDR1 and CDR2: SGHAT, FQNNGV. V trimming: 0 bases; J trimming: 0 bases; junction bases outside the gene matches: 6. CDR3 size: 18 residues. The CDR3 DNA reads TGTGCCAGCAGCTTAGATGCCGGACTAGCGGGGAGCTCCTACGAGCAGTACGTC. It codes for CASSLDAGLAGSSYEQYV.

This clonotype was seen repeatedly, ten times or more. This sequence joins TRBV12-3 or TRBV12-4 and TRBJ1-2; 7 bases line up with TRBD1. The V and J ends lost 8 bases and 7 bases, in that order; junction bases with no gene match: 7. The CDR3 spans 12 residues. The chain's CDR3 is CASGKTGFGYTF. Written as DNA, the CDR3 is TGTGCCAGCGGGAAGACAGGGTTTGGCTACACCTTC.

This clonotype was found a few times. This chain joins TRBV10-3 and TRBJ1-1; D unclear. Trimming took 6 bases from V and 9 from J, leaving 5 bases between them. The CDR3 loop spans 9 amino acids. CDR1 ENHRY and CDR2 SYGVKD come from the germline V gene. The CDR3 DNA sequence: TGTGCCATCAGGAAGAAAGCTTTCTTT. It is translated as CAIRKKAFF.

This clonotype was counted a few times. The chain couples TRBV6-5 to TRBJ2-7, with TRBD2 as a possible D gene (5 bases). From germline, CDR1 is MNHEY and CDR2 SVGAGI. Trimming removed 3 bases from V and 4 bases from J, with 19 bases in between. This CDR3 contains 16 residues. The CDR3, as DNA: TGTGCCAGCAGTTATAGCCCGGGGAGCCCGATGTACGAGCAGTACTTC. This codes for CASSYSPGSPMYEQYF.

This clonotype showed up just a few times. The chain is built from TRBV20-1 and TRBJ1-5; D is perhaps TRBD1 (5 bases). The CDR3 consists of 15 residues. V lost 4 bases and J 0 bases, leaving 13 bases between the germline ends. The germline V gene has CDR1 DFQATT and CDR2 SNEGSKA (reference sequence). The CDR3 here is CSATTDVYSNQPQHF. The CDR3 DNA reads TGCAGTGCTACGACAGACGTTTATAGCAATCAGCCCCAGCATTTT.

This clonotype was recorded at least ten times. The chain joins TRBV5-1 to TRBJ2-3; D not resolved. CDR3 length equals 11 residues. CDR1 is SGHRS, CDR2 YFSETQ, per germline. Trimming removed 4 bases from V and 4 bases from J, with 4 bases in between. CDR3 bases: TGCGCCAGCAGCGTTTCAGATACGCAGTATTTT. Translating gives CASSVSDTQYF.

This clonotype was detected only a few times. The chain uses TRBV20-1 and TRBJ2-2; D might be TRBD2 (5 bases). This CDR3 is built from 18 residues. The germline gives CDR1 DFQATT, CDR2 SNEGSKA (reference sequence). The ends were cut back, 0 bases at V and 6 bases at J, with 23 bases in the middle. For the CDR3, the DNA is TGCAGTGCTAGAGATCGGTCCCCTGGCGGGTCGCCCCCCGGGGAGCTGTTTTTT. Amino acid sequence: CSARDRSPGGSPPGELFF.

This chain links TRBV18 with TRBJ1-2; D may be TRBD1 (5 bases). The CDR3 totals 15 residues. Trimming shortened V by 2 bases and J by 2 bases, and 12 bases separated the two germline ends. In germline, CDR1 is KGHSH, CDR2 LQKENI. The CDR3: CASSPTKDKNYGYTF. Here the CDR3 DNA reads TGTGCCAGCTCACCAACCAAGGACAAGAACTATGGCTACACCTTC.

V and J are TRBV7-7 and TRBJ2-5; no clear D. The CDR3 runs to 14 residues. Looked up from germline, CDR1 is SSHAT and CDR2 is FNYEAQ (reference sequence). V lost 0 bases to trimming and J lost 4 bases, with 9 bases between them. CDR3 nucleotides: TGTGCCAGCAGCTTAGCCTACAGCGTAGAGACCCAGTACTTC. Translating it yields CASSLAYSVETQYF.

This chain connects TRBV29-1 to TRBJ2-3; 8 nucleotides match TRBD2. This CDR3 has 14 residues. V trimming: 6 bases; J trimming: 1 base; junction bases outside the gene matches: 6. The germline CDR1 and CDR2 sequences are SQVTM and ANQGSEA. CDR3 in amino acids: CSVKREFGTDTQYF. In DNA, the CDR3 is TGCAGCGTAAAGCGGGAGTTTGGCACAGATACGCAGTATTTT.

At least ten counts were recorded for this clonotype. J is TRBJ2-1 and V is TRBV29-1; D remains unclear. Trimming shortened V by 6 bases and J by 7 bases, and 10 bases separated the two germline ends. Germline values: CDR1 SQVTM, CDR2 ANQGSEA. The CDR3 runs to 11 residues. The CDR3 here is CSVRSVNEQFF. The CDR3 nucleotides read TGCAGCGTCCGAAGCGTTAATGAGCAGTTCTTC.

The table lists this clonotype with many counts. V and J are TRBV29-1 and TRBJ2-1; unclear D gene. This CDR3 has 13 amino acids. Germline CDR1 is SQVTM and CDR2 is ANQGSEA. V dropped 6 bases and J dropped 6 bases, with 15 bases sitting between them. The CDR3 reads CSVYGRERNEQFF. The CDR3 DNA reads TGCAGCGTGTACGGTAGGGAACGCAATGAGCAGTTCTTC.

This clonotype showed up just a few times. The chain has TRBV6-1 and TRBJ1-1, with 7 nucleotides matching TRBD1. V shed 6 bases and J 3 bases; nucleotides not matched to a gene: 10. Germline CDR1 is MNHNS and CDR2 is SASEGT. The length of the CDR3 is 15 residues. CDR3 bases: TGTGCCAGCAGCAAACGGACAGGAAAATACACTGAAGCTTTCTTT. Residues: CASSKRTGKYTEAFF.

This chain joins TRBV15 and TRBJ1-4; TRBD1 aligns across 7 bases. The V segment lost 0 bases and the J segment 7 bases; nucleotides outside the gene matches: 5. CDR1 is LNHNV, CDR2 YYDKDF, per germline (reference sequence). The CDR3 is made up of 15 amino acids. The DNA of the CDR3 is TGTGCCACCAGCAGAGAGAGACAGGGTGGTGAAAAACTGTTTTTT. Amino acid sequence: CATSRERQGGEKLFF.

This clonotype was seen many times. The rearrangement uses TRBV24-1 and TRBJ2-3; 10 bases match TRBD1. Germline V gene sequence: CDR1 KGHDR, CDR2 SFDVKD. The CDR3 consists of 17 residues. V dropped 3 bases and J dropped 4; count of bases not matched to a gene: 9. The CDR3 loop is CATSDPTPGQGPDTQYF. As DNA, the CDR3 is TGTGCCACCAGTGATCCTACCCCGGGACAGGGGCCAGATACGCAGTATTTT.

There are many counts of this clonotype. V is TRBV27 and J is TRBJ1-6; D unclear. Looked up from germline, CDR1 is MNHEY and CDR2 is SMNVEV (reference sequence). The CDR3 runs to 15 residues. V was pared by 7 bases and J by 7 bases, with 17 bases between. The DNA for the CDR3 is TGTGCCAGCACCCCTCGGCGCTTACTAAATTCACCCCTCCACTTT. Amino acids: CASTPRRLLNSPLHF.

The chain has TRBV10-3 and TRBJ2-1, with TRBD2 matching over 8 bases. V shed 3 bases and J 5 bases; nucleotides not matched to a gene: 3. CDR3 length equals 14 residues. Looked up from germline, CDR1 is ENHRY and CDR2 is SYGVKD. CDR3 region: CAISDQREHNEQFF. CDR3 coding DNA: TGTGCCATCAGTGACCAGCGGGAGCACAATGAGCAGTTCTTC.